The 19 T cell receptor beta chains below come from one sample, sequenced in a study of beta chain features in type 1 diabetes. Regarding the study as a whole: Within each of all four CD4+ subsets, Type 1 diabetes patients had TCRB CDR3s that were moderately but significantly shorter.

Of the isolated RNA, all was reverse transcribed, and so the sequenced material was expressed TCRB transcripts. The data were produced by immunoSEQ multiplex PCR, yet TCRdb's version contains in-frame clones alone and is incomplete. The profile shows 150,000 to 200,000 clones, roughly 60% of them singletons. The antigens these receptors bind are not known. Sample: naive CD4+ T cells from blood. These receptors all come from a man aged 25 to 40 with type 1 diabetes.

This chain uses TRBV9 with TRBJ2-1; D is ambiguous. Germline V gene sequence: CDR1 SGDLS, CDR2 YYNGEE. V lost 3 bases and J lost 8, with 18 bases in between. This CDR3 contains 15 residues. DNA for the CDR3: TGTGCCAGCAGCGCCCTCCGACGAACACGGGATGAGCAGTTCTTC. Translating it yields CASSALRRTRDEQFF.

A remark on this clone: The sample contains more than one DNA sequence encoding this CDR3. The rearrangement uses TRBV7-2 and TRBJ2-5; no definite D call. The CDR3 runs 12 residues. Trimming removed 0 bases at V and 4 bases at J, with 3 bases between. Germline V gene data show CDR1 as SGHTA and CDR2 as FQGNSA. DNA for the CDR3: TGTGCCAGCAGCTTAGCGAGAGAGACCCAGTACTTC. The encoded protein is CASSLARETQYF.

V is TRBV5-1 and J is TRBJ2-1; 9 positions agree with TRBD2. The V and J ends lost 4 bases and 8 bases, in that order; junction bases with no gene match: 13. CDR1 and CDR2 (germline): SGHRS, YFSETQ. CDR3 length: 16 residues. Here the CDR3 reads CASSLVRASGVHEQFF. The CDR3 bases are TGCGCCAGCAGCCTAGTAAGGGCTAGCGGGGTCCATGAGCAGTTCTTC.

The chain combines TRBV7-2 with TRBJ1-2; 10 positions match TRBD1. CDR1 is SGHTA and CDR2 is FQGNSA in the germline V gene. The CDR3 runs to 16 residues. The V and J ends lost 0 bases and 3 bases, in that order; junction bases with no gene match: 4. The CDR3 loop is CASSLAGQGNDYGYTF. As DNA, the CDR3 is TGTGCCAGCAGCTTAGCGGGACAGGGGAATGACTATGGCTACACCTTC.

This clone was found a few times. V is TRBV30 and J is TRBJ2-1; 7 bases match TRBD1. After removal of 4 bases from V and 7 bases from J, the junction contained 10 bases not matched to a gene. The CDR3 has 14 amino acids. From germline, CDR1 is GTSNPN and CDR2 SVGIG (reference sequence). CDR3 sequence (DNA): TGTGCCTGGAATCGACAGGGACCATGGAATGAGCAGTTCTTC. The encoded protein is CAWNRQGPWNEQFF.

The gene calls are TRBV30 and TRBJ2-7; 7 bases agree with TRBD1. Germline V CDR1 and CDR2: GTSNPN, SVGIG (reference sequence). The J segment lost 5 bases and the V segment lost 3 bases, leaving 10 bases of the junction unmatched. The CDR3 extends over 14 amino acids. CDR3 loop: CAWRLLTGFNEQYF. CDR3 coding DNA: TGTGCCTGGAGACTTCTGACAGGGTTTAACGAGCAGTACTTC. Together with reference TRBV30 and TRBJ2-7, the CDR3 gives the full variable domain: SQTIHQWPATLVQPVGSPLSLECTVEGTSNPNLYWYRQAAGRGLQLLFYSVGIGQISSEVPQNLSASRPQDRQFILSSKKLLLSDSGFYLCAWRLLTGFNEQYFGPGTRLTVT.

The chain carries TRBV4-3 and TRBJ1-4; D is unresolved. The V and J ends lost 1 base and 8 bases respectively, with 8 bases between them. The CDR3 contains 13 residues. The V gene's germline CDR1 is LGHNA and CDR2 YSLEER. CDR3 DNA sequence: TGCGCCAGCAGCCAAGTAATCGGGGAAAAACTGTTTTTT. Translation gives CASSQVIGEKLFF.

The chain joins TRBV30 to TRBJ1-6, with unresolved D. Germline V gene data show CDR1 as GTSNPN and CDR2 as SVGIG (reference sequence). Trimming shortened V by 1 base and J by 8 bases, and 15 bases separated the two germline ends. This CDR3 comprises 15 residues. The CDR3 DNA follows: TGTGCCTGGAGTGAGTTCAGCTATACGCATTCACCCCTCCACTTT. It is translated as CAWSEFSYTHSPLHF.

The chain uses TRBV6-5 and TRBJ1-2, with D unresolved. Trimming pared 2 bases from V and 4 bases from J, leaving 8 bases between. This CDR3 comprises 13 residues. Germline CDR1 and CDR2: MNHEY and SVGAGI. CDR3 sequence (DNA): TGTGCCAGCAGTTACAGGGAGGCCTATGGCTACACCTTC. Amino acids: CASSYREAYGYTF.

The chain recombines TRBV10-1 with TRBJ2-1; D remains ambiguous. In germline, CDR1 is WNHNN, CDR2 SYGVQD (reference sequence). V lost 0 bases and J lost 10, with 7 bases in between. The CDR3 consists of 12 residues. The CDR3 reads CASSESPGEQFF. In nucleotides, the CDR3 is TGCGCCAGCAGTGAGTCCCCTGGGGAGCAGTTCTTC.

The gene calls are TRBV10-3 and TRBJ2-5; 9 bases line up with TRBD2. In germline, CDR1 is ENHRY, CDR2 SYGVKD. V trimming: 3 bases; J trimming: 5 bases; junction bases outside the gene matches: 7. The CDR3 runs 15 residues. CDR3 sequence reads: CAISDAGGGVETQYF. The DNA of the CDR3 is TGTGCCATCAGTGACGCGGGAGGGGGTGTTGAGACCCAGTACTTC.

V is TRBV29-1 and J is TRBJ2-5, with D perhaps matching TRBD1 (5 bases). The better agreement between TRBJ2-7 and the DNA end casts doubt on the J call. From germline, CDR1 is SQVTM and CDR2 ANQGSEA. The CDR3 totals 11 residues. CDR3 loop: CSAGQPYEQYF. The CDR3 DNA sequence: TGCAGCGCTGGACAACCCTACGAGCAGTACTTC.

This clone occurred once. Different DNA sequences within this sample yield the same CDR3. The rearrangement uses TRBV7-9 and TRBJ2-4; no clear D gene. The germline CDR1 and CDR2 sequences are SEHNR and FQNEAQ (reference sequence). V lost 1 base and J lost 0, with 4 bases in between. The CDR3 has 14 residues. This chain's CDR3 is CASSLGVAKNIQYF. The CDR3, as DNA: TGTGCCAGCAGCTTAGGGGTAGCCAAAAACATTCAGTACTTC.

Notes on this clone: The junction departs from the called germline gene at one end, perhaps through a read error. The gene calls are TRBV30 and TRBJ2-7, with 8 bases identical to TRBD1. This CDR3 region has 11 residues. Germline lookup yields CDR1 GTSNPN and CDR2 SVGIG (reference sequence). CDR3 coding DNA: TGTGCCTGGTCCCAGGGGGCGACGAAAGGCTTC. Its protein product is CAWSQGATKGF.

The rearrangement uses TRBV29-1 and TRBJ1-4; no clear D. CDR1 is SQVTM, CDR2 ANQGSEA, per germline. Trimming cost V 6 bases and J 8 bases, with 16 bases left between them. The length of the CDR3 is 13 residues. This CDR3 is CSVRGRGGEKLFF. The DNA of the CDR3 is TGCAGCGTAAGAGGACGTGGTGGGGAAAAACTGTTTTTT.

This chain connects TRBV29-1 to TRBJ1-1; TRBD1 matches 8 bases. V trimming: 5 bases; J trimming: 3 bases; junction bases outside the gene matches: 8. From germline, CDR1 is SQVTM and CDR2 ANQGSEA. The CDR3 has 14 amino acids. CDR3 nucleotide sequence: TGCAGCGTTAACAGGGGGAATTGGGACACTGAAGCTTTCTTT. It translates to CSVNRGNWDTEAFF.

V is TRBV28 and J is TRBJ2-1; no clear D. In germline, CDR1 is MDHEN, CDR2 SYDVKM. CDR3 length: 13 amino acids. The V gene lost 9 bases and the J gene lost 3 bases, with 12 bases spanning the gap. CDR3 bases: TGTGCCAGTGGTAGGCACGACTACAATGAGCAGTTCTTC. It encodes CASGRHDYNEQFF.

This clone was detected once. This chain joins TRBV25-1 and TRBJ1-1; D is ambiguous. This CDR3 comprises 11 residues. V was cut by 7 bases and J by 1 base, with 4 bases left in between. CDR1 MGHDK and CDR2 SYGVNS come from the germline V gene. This CDR3 reads CASTGNTEAFF. The DNA of the CDR3 is TGTGCCAGCACAGGGAACACTGAAGCTTTCTTT.

This chain joins TRBV9 and TRBJ2-7; D uncertain. Trimming stripped 3 bases from V and 3 bases from J, with 13 bases between. The CDR3 is made up of 14 amino acids. Germline values: CDR1 SGDLS, CDR2 YYNGEE. In DNA, the CDR3 is TGTGCCAGCAGCGGGTGCCTGCTCCTCTACGAGCAGTACTTC. It encodes CASSGCLLLYEQYF.